The 12 T cell receptor beta chains below were found in one sample sequenced in a study of post-analysis software for immune sequencing data. Broader study findings: Compared with controls, patients had more of five TRBV segments, including TRBV5-6, TRBV5-1 and TRBV20-1.

Their antigens remain unidentified. Unique molecular identifiers had been added to the TCR beta cDNA libraries. One entry per CDR3 protein, called by TCRdb with MiXCR from the PCR reads. The sample carries hundreds of thousands of distinct CDR3 sequences, around 40% recorded once. Sequenced sample: blood. All receptors derive from a girl aged 10 to 17 with multiple sclerosis.

This clonotype was detected a few times. The chain employs TRBV20-1 and TRBJ2-2; 11 positions match TRBD2. Germline CDR1 reads DFQATT; CDR2 reads SNEGSKA (reference sequence). This CDR3 region has 14 residues. Trimming cost V 3 bases and J 4 bases; bases outside gene matches: 1. CDR3 nucleotides: TGCAGTGCTAGCGGACTAGCGGGCACCGGGGAGCTGTTTTTT. It translates to CSASGLAGTGELFF.

This chain joins TRBV20-1 and TRBJ2-3; D gene unclear. The CDR3 contains 11 residues. The V gene's germline CDR1 is DFQATT and CDR2 SNEGSKA (reference sequence). V gave up 2 bases and J gave up 5 bases, with 5 bases separating them. The CDR3 coding sequence is TGCAGTGCTAGATATGGAGATACGCAGTATTTT. Translated: CSARYGDTQYF.

V gene TRBV7-2 combines with J gene TRBJ2-3; 12 bases are a match to TRBD2. Germline loops: CDR1 SGHTA, CDR2 FQGNSA. The CDR3 has 17 residues. With 4 bases clipped from V and 1 base from J, the junction kept 6 bases outside the gene matches. In DNA, the CDR3 is TGTGCCAGCAGCTACGGACTAGCGGGGCGGGGCACAGATACGCAGTATTTT. It encodes CASSYGLAGRGTDTQYF.

This clonotype occurred a few times. J is TRBJ2-2 and V is TRBV28; D uncertain. The CDR3 covers 12 residues. Trimming took 3 bases from V and 3 from J, leaving 2 bases between them. Germline lookup yields CDR1 MDHEN and CDR2 SYDVKM. The CDR3 nucleotides read TGTGCCAGCAGTTTGTACACCGGGGAGCTGTTTTTT. It codes for CASSLYTGELFF.

The chain employs TRBV3-1 and TRBJ2-1; possibly TRBD1 or TRBD2 for D (6 bases each). The CDR3 is made up of 13 amino acids. Trimming removed 4 bases at V and 5 bases at J, with 9 bases between. CDR1 is LGHDT, CDR2 YNNKEL, per germline (reference sequence). CDR3 DNA sequence: TGTGCCAGCAGCCCAAGGGGGGACAATGAGCAGTTCTTC. Protein: CASSPRGDNEQFF.

The rearrangement joins TRBV19 to TRBJ2-1; 13 bases align to TRBD2. Germline V gives CDR1 LNHDA, CDR2 SQIVND (reference sequence). The trim removed 4 bases at V and 8 bases at J, leaving 8 bases unmatched. This CDR3 has 16 amino acids. CDR3 region: CASSRLPGTSGDEQFF. CDR3 in DNA: TGTGCCAGTAGTAGACTACCCGGGACTAGCGGGGATGAGCAGTTCTTC. Based on the CDR3 plus reference TRBV19 and TRBJ2-1, the full variable domain is DGGITQSPKYLFRKEGQNVTLSCEQNLNHDAMYWYRQDPGQGLRLIYYSQIVNDFQKGDIAEGYSVSREKKESFPLTVTSAQKNPTAFYLCASSRLPGTSGDEQFFGPGTRLTVL.

This clonotype was recorded a few times. The chain couples TRBV11-2 to TRBJ2-7; no clear D. The CDR3 is made up of 12 amino acids. The germline V gene encodes CDR1 SGHAT and CDR2 FQNNGV. Trimming shortened V by 2 bases and J by 5 bases, and 7 bases separated the two germline ends. The CDR3 loop is CASSLLAHEQYF. CDR3 in DNA: TGTGCCAGCAGCTTACTGGCCCACGAGCAGTACTTC.

The rearrangement uses TRBV20-1 and TRBJ2-5; D may be TRBD2 (5 bases). The tail of the sequence fits TRBJ2-7 better, so the J call may be wrong. The germline V gene has CDR1 DFQATT and CDR2 SNEGSKA (reference sequence). The CDR3 length is 13 residues. CDR3 in amino acids: CSARIARRHEQYF. The DNA for the CDR3 is TGCAGTGCTAGAATAGCGAGGAGACACGAGCAGTACTTC.

This clonotype was seen only a few times. The V and J genes are TRBV5-1 and TRBJ2-3, with 13 bases that match TRBD2. With 3 bases clipped from V and 3 bases from J, the junction kept 1 base outside the gene matches. The CDR3 spans 15 residues. CDR1 is SGHRS and CDR2 is YFSETQ in the germline V gene. The DNA for the CDR3 is TGCGCCAGCAGCTGGGGACTAGCGGGGACAGATACGCAGTATTTT. It codes for CASSWGLAGTDTQYF.

The chain links TRBV28 to TRBJ2-1; 12 bases match TRBD2. CDR3 size: 15 residues. The germline V gene encodes CDR1 MDHEN and CDR2 SYDVKM. V was clipped by 1 base and J by 7 bases; unmatched bases: 2. CDR3 DNA sequence: TGTGCCAGCAGTTTATCTAGCGGGAGGGCAAATGAGCAGTTCTTC. The encoded protein is CASSLSSGRANEQFF.

The rearrangement joins TRBV27 to TRBJ1-2; TRBD1 aligns across 7 bases. Germline assignment: CDR1 MNHEY and CDR2 SMNVEV (reference sequence). The CDR3 runs to 15 residues. V lost 5 bases and J lost 0; bases outside the gene matches: 6. The CDR3 here is CASSRGTDSNYGYTF. CDR3 in DNA: TGTGCCAGCAGTAGAGGGACAGATTCTAACTATGGCTACACCTTC.

This CDR3 reads CASSLGGAHQTLYGYTF. The CDR3 coding sequence is TGTGCCAGCAGTCTGGGGGGGGCGCACCAGACCCTCTATGGCTACACCTTC. The chain employs TRBV12-3 or TRBV12-4 and TRBJ1-2, with a weak D call TRBD1 (6 bases). V was clipped by 5 bases and J by 4 bases, with 23 bases between them. This CDR3 region has 17 residues.